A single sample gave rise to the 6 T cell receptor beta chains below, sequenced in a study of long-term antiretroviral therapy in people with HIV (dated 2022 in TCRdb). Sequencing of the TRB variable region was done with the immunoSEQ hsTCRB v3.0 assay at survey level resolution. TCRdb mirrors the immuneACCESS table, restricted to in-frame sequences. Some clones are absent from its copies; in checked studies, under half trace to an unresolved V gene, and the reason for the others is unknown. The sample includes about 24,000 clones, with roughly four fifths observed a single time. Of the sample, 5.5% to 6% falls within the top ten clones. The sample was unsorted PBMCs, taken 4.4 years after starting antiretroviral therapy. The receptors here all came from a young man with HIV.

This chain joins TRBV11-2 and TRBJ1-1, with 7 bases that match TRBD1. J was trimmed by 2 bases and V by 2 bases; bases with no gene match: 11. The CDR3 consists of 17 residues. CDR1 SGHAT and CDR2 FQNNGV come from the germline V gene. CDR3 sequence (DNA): TGTGCCAGCAGCTTACAAATTAGGACAGGAAGAAACACTGAAGCTTTCTTT. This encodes CASSLQIRTGRNTEAFF.

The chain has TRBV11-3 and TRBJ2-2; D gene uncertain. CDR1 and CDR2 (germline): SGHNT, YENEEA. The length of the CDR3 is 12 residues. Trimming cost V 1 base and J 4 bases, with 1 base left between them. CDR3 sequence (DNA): TGTGCCAGCAGCTTAGTCACCGGGGAGCTGTTTTTT. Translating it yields CASSLVTGELFF. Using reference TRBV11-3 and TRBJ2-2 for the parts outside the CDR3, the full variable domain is EAGVVQSPRYKIIEKKQPVAFWCNPISGHNTLYWYLQNLGQGPELLIRYENEEAVDDSQLPKDRFSAERLKGVDSTLKIQPAELGDSAVYLCASSLVTGELFFGEGSRLTVL.

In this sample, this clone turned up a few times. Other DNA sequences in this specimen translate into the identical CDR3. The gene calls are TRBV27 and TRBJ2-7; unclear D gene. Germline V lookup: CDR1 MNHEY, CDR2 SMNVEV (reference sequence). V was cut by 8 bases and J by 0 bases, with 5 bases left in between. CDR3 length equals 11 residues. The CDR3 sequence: CASSSSYEQYF. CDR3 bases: TGTGCCAGCTCGAGCTCCTACGAGCAGTACTTC.

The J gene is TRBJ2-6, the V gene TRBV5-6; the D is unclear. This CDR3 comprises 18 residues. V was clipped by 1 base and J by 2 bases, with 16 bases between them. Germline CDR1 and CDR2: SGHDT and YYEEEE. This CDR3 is CASSLRVGLTTGANVLTF. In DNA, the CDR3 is TGTGCCAGCAGCTTGAGGGTGGGCCTAACAACTGGGGCCAACGTCCTGACTTTC. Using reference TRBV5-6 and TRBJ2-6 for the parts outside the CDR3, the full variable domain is DAGVTQSPTHLIKTRGQQVTLRCSPKSGHDTVSWYQQALGQGPQFIFQYYEEEERQRGNFPDRFSGHQFPNYSSELNVNALLLGDSALYLCASSLRVGLTTGANVLTFGAGSRLTVL.

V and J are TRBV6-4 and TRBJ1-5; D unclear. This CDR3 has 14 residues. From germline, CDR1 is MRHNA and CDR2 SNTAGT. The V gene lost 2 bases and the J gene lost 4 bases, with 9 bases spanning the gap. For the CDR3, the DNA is TGTGCCAGCAGTGACGAGGGAGGAAATCAGCCCCAGCATTTT. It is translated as CASSDEGGNQPQHF.

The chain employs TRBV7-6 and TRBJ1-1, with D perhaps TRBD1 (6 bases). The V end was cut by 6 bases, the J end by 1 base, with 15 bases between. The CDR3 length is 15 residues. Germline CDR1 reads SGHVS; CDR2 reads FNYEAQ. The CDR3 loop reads CASSLAGTQNTEAFF. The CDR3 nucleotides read TGTGCCAGCAGTCTTGCGGGGACACAGAACACTGAAGCTTTCTTT.